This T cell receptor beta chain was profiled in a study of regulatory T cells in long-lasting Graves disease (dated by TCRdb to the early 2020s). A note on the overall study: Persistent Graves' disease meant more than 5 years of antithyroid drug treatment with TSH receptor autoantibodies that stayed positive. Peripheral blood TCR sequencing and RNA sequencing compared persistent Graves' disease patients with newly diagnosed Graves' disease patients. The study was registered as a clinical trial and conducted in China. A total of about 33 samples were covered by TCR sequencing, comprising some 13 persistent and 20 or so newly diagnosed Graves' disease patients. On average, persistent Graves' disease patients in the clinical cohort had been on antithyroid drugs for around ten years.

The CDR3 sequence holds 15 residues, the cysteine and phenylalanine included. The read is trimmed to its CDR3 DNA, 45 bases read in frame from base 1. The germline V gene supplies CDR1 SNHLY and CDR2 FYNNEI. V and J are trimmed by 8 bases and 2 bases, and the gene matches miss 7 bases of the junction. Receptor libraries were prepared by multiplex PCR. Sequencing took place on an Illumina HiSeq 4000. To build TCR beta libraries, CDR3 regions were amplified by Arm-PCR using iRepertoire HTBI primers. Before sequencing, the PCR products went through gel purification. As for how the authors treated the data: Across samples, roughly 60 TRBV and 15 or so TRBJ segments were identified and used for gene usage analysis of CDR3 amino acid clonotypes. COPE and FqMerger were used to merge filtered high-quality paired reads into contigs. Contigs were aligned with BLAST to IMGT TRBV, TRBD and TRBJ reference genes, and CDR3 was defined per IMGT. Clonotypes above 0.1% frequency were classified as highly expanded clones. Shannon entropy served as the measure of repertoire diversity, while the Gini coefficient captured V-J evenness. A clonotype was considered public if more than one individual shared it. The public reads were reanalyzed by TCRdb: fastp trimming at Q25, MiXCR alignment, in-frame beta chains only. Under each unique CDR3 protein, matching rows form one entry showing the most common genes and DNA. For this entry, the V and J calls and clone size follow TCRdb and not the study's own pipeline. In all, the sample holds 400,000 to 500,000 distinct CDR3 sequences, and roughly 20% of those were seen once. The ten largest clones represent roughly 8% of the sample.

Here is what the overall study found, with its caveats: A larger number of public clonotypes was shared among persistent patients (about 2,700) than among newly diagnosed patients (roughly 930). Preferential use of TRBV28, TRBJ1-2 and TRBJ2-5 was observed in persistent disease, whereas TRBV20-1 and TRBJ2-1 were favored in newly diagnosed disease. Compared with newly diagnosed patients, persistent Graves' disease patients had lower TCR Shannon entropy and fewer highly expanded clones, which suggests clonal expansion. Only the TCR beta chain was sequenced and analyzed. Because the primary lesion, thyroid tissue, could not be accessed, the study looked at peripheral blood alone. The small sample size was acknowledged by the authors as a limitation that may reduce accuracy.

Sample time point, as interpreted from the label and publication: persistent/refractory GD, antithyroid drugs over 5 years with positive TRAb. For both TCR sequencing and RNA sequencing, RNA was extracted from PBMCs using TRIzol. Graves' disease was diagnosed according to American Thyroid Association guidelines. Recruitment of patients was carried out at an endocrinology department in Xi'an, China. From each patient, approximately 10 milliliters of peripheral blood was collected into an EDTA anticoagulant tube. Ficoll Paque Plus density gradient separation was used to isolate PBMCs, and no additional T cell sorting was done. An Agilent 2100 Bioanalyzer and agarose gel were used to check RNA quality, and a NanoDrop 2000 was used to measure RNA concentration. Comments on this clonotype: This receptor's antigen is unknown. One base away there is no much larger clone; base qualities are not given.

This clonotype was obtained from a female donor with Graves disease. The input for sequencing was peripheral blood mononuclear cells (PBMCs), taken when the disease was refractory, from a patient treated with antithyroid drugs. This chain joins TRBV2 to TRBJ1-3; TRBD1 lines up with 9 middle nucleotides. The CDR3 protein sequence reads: CASGQGQLAGNTIYF. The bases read TGTGCCAGCGGACAGGGGCAGCTAGCTGGAAACACCATATATTTT.